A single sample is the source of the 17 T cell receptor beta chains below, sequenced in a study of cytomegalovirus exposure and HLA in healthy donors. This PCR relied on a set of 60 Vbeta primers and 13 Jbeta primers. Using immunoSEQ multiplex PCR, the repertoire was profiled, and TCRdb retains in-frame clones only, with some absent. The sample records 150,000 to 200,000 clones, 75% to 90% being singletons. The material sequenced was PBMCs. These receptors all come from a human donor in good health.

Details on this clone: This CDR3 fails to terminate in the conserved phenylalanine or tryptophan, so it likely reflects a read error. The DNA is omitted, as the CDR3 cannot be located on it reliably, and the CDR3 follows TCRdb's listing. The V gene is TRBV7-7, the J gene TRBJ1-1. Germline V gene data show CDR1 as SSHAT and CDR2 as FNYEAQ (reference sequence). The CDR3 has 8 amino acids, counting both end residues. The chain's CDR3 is CASSPQLS.

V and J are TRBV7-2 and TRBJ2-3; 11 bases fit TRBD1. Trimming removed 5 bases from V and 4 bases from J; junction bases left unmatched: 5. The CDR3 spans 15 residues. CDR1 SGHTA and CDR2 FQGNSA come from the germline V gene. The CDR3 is CASSGWDRGSDTQYF. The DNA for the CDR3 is TGTGCCAGCAGCGGGTGGGACAGGGGGTCAGATACGCAGTATTTT.

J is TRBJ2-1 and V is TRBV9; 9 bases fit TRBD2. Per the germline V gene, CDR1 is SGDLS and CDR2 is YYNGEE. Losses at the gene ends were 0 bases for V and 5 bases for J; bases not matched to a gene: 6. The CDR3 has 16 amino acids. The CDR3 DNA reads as TGTGCCAGCAGCGTAGGGGGGCGGGGGGGCCACAATGAGCAGTTCTTC. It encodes CASSVGGRGGHNEQFF. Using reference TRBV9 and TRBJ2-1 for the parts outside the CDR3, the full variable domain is DSGVTQTPKHLITATGQRVTLRCSPRSGDLSVYWYQQSLDQGLQFLIQYYNGEERAKGNILERFSAQQFPDLHSELNLSSLELGDSALYFCASSVGGRGGHNEQFFGPGTRLTVL.

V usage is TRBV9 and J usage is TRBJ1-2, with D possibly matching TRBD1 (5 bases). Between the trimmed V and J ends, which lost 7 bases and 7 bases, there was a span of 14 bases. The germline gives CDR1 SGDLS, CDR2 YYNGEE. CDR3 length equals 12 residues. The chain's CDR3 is CASGGGLGGYTF. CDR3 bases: TGTGCCAGCGGGGGGGGATTAGGTGGCTACACCTTC.

DNA for the CDR3: TGCGCCAGCAGCCTATGGACAGGGACTGAAGCTTTCTTT. As protein: CASSLWTGTEAFF. V gene TRBV5-1 combines with J gene TRBJ1-1, with TRBD1 matching 8 bases. CDR1 SGHRS and CDR2 YFSETQ come from the germline V gene. Trimming cost V 4 bases and J 5 bases; bases outside gene matches: 4. CDR3 length: 13 amino acids.

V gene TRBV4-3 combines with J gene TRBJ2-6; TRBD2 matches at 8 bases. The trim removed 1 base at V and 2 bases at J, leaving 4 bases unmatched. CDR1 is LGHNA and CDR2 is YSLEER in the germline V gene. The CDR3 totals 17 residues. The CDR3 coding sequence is TGCGCCAGCAGCCAAGGGCGGGGGGTTGCTGGGGCCAACGTCCTGACTTTC. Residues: CASSQGRGVAGANVLTF.

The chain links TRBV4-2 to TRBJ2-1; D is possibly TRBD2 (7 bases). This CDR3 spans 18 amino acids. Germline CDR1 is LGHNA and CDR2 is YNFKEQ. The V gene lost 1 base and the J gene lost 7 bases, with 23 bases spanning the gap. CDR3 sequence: CASSQAWGGAASGNEQFF. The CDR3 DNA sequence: TGTGCCAGCAGCCAAGCGTGGGGGGGGGCAGCGAGTGGGAATGAGCAGTTCTTC.

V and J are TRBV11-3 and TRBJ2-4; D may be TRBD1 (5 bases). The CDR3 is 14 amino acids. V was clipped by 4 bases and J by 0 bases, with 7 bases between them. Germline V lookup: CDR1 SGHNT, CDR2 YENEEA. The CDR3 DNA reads TGTGCCAGCAGCTGGGGCATAGCCAAAAACATTCAGTACTTC. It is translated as CASSWGIAKNIQYF.

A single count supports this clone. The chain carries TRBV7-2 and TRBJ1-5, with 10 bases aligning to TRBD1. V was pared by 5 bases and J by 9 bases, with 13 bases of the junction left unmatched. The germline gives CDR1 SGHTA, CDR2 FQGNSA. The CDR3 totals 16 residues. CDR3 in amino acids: CASSARDRDRGGPQHF. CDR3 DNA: TGTGCCAGCAGCGCACGAGACCGGGACAGGGGAGGGCCCCAGCATTTT.

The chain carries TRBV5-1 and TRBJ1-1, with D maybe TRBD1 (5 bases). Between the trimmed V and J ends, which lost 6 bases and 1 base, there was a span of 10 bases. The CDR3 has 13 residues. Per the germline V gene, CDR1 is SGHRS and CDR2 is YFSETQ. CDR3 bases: TGCGCCAGCACCCTTACAGGGAACACTGAAGCTTTCTTT. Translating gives CASTLTGNTEAFF.

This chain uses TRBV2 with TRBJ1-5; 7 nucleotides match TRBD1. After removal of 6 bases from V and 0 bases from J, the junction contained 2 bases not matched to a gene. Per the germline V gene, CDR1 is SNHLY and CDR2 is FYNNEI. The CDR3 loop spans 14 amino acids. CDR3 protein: CASSGDSSNQPQHF. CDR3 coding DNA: TGTGCCAGCAGCGGGGACAGTAGCAATCAGCCCCAGCATTTT.

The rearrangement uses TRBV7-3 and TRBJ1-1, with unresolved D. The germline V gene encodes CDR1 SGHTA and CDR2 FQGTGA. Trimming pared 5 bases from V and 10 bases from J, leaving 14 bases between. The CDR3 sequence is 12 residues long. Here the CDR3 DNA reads TGTGCCAGCAGCGCCCCCGGGAAACGAGCTTTCTTT. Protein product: CASSAPGKRAFF.

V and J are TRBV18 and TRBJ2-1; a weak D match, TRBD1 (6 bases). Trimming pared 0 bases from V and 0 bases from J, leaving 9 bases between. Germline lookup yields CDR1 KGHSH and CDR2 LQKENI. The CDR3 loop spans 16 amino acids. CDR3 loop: CASSPPEGGSYNEQFF. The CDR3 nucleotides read TGTGCCAGCTCACCACCGGAAGGGGGCTCCTACAATGAGCAGTTCTTC.

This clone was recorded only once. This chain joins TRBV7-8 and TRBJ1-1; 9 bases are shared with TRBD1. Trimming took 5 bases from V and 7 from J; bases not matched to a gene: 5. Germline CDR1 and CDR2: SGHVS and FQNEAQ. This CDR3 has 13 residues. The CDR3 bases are TGTGCCAGCAGCCGGGACAGGGAATTTGAAGCTTTCTTT. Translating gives CASSRDREFEAFF.

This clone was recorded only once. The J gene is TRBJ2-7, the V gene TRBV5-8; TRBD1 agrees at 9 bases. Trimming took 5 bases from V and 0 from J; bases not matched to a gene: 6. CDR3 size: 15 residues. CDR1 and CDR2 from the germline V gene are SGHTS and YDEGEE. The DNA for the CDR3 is TGTGCCAGCAGATTACCGGGACAGGGCTCCTACGAGCAGTACTTC. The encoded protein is CASRLPGQGSYEQYF.

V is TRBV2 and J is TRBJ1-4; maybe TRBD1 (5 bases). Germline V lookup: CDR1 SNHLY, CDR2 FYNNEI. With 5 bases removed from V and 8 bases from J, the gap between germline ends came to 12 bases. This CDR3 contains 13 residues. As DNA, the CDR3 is TGTGCCAGCAGTTCTCGGGGGGGGGAAAAACTGTTTTTT. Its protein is CASSSRGGEKLFF.

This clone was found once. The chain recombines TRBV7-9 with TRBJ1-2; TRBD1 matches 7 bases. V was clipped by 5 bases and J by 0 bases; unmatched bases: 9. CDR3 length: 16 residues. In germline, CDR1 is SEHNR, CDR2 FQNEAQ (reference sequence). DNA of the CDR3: TGTGCCAGCAGCCCCGGACAGGTACCCCCTAACTATGGCTACACCTTC. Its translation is CASSPGQVPPNYGYTF. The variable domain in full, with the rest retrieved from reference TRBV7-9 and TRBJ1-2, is DTGVSQNPRHKITKRGQNVTFRCDPISEHNRLYWYRQTLGQGPEFLTYFQNEAQLEKSRLLSDRFSAERPKGSFSTLEIQRTEQGDSAMYLCASSPGQVPPNYGYTFGSGTRLTVV.